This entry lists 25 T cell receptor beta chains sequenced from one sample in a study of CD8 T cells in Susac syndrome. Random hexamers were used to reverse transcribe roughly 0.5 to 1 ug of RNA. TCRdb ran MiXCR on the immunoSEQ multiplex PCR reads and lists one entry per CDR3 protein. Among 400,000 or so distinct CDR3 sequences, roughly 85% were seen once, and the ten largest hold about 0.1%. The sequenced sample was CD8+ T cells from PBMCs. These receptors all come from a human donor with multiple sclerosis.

The CDR3 reads CSARGRGGLNEQFF. The CDR3 DNA follows: TGCAGTGCTAGAGGGCGGGGGGGCCTGAATGAGCAGTTCTTC. The chain has TRBV20-1 and TRBJ2-1; 9 bases are a match to TRBD2. This CDR3 has 14 residues. The trim removed 1 base at V and 7 bases at J, leaving 5 bases unmatched. Looked up from germline, CDR1 is DFQATT and CDR2 is SNEGSKA (reference sequence).

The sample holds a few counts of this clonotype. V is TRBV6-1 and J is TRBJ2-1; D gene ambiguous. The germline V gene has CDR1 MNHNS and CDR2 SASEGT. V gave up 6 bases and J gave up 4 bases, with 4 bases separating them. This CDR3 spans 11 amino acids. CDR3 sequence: CASRHYNEQFF. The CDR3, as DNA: TGTGCCAGCAGACATTACAATGAGCAGTTCTTC.

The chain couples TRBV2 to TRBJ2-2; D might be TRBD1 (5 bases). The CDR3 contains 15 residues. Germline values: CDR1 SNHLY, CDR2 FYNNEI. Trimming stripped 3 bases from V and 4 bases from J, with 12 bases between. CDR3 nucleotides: TGTGCCAGCAGTGAGAAGGGGCTCAGCACCGGGGAGCTGTTTTTT. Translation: CASSEKGLSTGELFF.

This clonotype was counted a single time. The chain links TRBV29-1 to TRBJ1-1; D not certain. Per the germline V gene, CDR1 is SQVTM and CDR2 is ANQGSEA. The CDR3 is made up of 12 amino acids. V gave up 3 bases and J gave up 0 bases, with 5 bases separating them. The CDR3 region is CSVDSMNTEAFF. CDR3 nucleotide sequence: TGCAGCGTTGACAGCATGAACACTGAAGCTTTCTTT.

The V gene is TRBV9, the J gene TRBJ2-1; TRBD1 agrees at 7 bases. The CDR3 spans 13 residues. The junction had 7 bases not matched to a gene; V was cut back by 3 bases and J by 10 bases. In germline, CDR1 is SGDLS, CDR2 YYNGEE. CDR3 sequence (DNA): TGTGCCAGCAGCGCGGGGACAGCACTAGAGCAGTTCTTC. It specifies CASSAGTALEQFF.

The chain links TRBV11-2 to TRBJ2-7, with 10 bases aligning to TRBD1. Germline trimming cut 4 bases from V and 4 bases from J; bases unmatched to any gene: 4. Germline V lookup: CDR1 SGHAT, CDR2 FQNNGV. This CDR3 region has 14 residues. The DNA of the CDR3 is TGTGCCAGCAGCTACGGACAGGGGGAATACGAGCAGTACTTC. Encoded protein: CASSYGQGEYEQYF.

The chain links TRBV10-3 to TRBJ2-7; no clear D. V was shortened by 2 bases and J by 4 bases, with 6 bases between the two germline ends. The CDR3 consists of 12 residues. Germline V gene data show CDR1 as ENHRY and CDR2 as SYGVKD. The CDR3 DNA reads TGTGCCATCAGTGAGCCTGGGTACGAGCAGTACTTC. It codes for CAISEPGYEQYF.

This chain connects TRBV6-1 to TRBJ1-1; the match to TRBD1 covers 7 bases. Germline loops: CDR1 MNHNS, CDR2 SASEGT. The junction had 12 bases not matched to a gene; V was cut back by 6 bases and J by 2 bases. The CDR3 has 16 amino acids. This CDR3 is CASRPARQGPNTEAFF. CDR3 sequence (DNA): TGTGCCAGCAGGCCGGCCCGACAGGGTCCCAACACTGAAGCTTTCTTT.

CDR3 loop: CASRESGTGGRTGELFF. The CDR3 DNA follows: TGTGCCAGCAGGGAGTCCGGGACAGGGGGACGCACCGGGGAGCTGTTTTTT. The chain uses TRBV7-9 and TRBJ2-2, with TRBD1 matching over 11 bases. The germline CDR1 and CDR2 sequences are SEHNR and FQNEAQ (reference sequence). The CDR3 loop spans 17 amino acids. V gave up 6 bases and J gave up 4 bases; unmatched junction bases: 10.

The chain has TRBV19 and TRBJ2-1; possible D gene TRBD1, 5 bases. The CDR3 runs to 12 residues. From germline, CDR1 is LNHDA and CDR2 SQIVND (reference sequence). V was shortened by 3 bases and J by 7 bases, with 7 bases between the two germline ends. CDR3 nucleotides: TGTGCCAGTAGTATGTCAGGGAATGAGCAGTTCTTC. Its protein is CASSMSGNEQFF.

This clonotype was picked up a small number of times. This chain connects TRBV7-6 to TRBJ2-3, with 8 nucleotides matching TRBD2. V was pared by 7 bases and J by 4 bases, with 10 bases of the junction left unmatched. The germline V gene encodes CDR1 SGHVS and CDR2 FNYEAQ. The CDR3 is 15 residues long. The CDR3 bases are TGTGCCAGCACGTTCGGAGCGGGAGCGGCAGATACGCAGTATTTT. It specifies CASTFGAGAADTQYF.

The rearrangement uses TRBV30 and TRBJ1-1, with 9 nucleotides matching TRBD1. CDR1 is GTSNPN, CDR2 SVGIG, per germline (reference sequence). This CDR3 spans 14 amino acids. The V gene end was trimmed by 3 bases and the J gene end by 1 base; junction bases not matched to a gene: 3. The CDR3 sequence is CAWSLGQGNTEAFF. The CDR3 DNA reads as TGTGCCTGGAGCTTGGGACAGGGGAACACTGAAGCTTTCTTT.

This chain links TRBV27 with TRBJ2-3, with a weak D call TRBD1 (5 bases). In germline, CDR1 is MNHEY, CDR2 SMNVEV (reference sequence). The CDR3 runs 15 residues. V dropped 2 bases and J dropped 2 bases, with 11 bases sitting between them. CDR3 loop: CASSLGAEDTDTQYF. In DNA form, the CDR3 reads TGTGCCAGCAGTTTAGGGGCAGAGGACACAGATACGCAGTATTTT.

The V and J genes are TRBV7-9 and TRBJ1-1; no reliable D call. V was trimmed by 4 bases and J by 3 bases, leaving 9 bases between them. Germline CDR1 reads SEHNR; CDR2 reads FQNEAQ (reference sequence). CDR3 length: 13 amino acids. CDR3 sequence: CASSSRADTEAFF. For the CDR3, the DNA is TGTGCCAGCAGCTCCCGGGCGGACACTGAAGCTTTCTTT.

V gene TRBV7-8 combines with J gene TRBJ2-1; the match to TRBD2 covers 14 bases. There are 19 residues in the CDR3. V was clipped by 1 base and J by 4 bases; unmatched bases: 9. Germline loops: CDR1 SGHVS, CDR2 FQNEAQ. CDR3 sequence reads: CASSLVTSGRAANYNEQFF. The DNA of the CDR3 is TGTGCCAGCAGCTTAGTGACTAGCGGGAGGGCCGCAAATTACAATGAGCAGTTCTTC.

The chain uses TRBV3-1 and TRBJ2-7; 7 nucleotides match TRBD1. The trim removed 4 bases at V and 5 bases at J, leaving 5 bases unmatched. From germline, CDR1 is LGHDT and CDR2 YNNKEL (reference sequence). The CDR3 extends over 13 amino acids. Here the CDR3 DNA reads TGTGCCAGCAGCCTCCGACAGGGTAACGAGCAGTACTTC. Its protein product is CASSLRQGNEQYF.

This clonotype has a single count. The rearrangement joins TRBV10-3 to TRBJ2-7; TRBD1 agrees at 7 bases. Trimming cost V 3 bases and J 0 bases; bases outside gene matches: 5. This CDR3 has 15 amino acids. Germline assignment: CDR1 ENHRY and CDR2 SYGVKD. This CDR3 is CAISDRQGYSYEQYF. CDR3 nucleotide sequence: TGTGCCATCAGTGACAGACAGGGATACTCCTACGAGCAGTACTTC.

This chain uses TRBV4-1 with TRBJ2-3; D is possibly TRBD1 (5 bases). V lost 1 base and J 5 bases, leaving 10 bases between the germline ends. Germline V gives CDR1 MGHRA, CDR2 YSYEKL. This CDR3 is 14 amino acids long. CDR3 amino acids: CASSQAPRGDTQYF. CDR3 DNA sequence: TGCGCCAGCAGCCAAGCCCCTAGGGGAGATACGCAGTATTTT.

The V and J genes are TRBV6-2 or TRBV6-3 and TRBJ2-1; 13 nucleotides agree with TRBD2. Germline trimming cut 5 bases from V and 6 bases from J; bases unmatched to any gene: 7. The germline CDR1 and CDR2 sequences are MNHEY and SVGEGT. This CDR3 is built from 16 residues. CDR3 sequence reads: CASSGQRLAGGNEQFF. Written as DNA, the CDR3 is TGTGCCAGCAGTGGGCAAAGACTAGCGGGGGGCAATGAGCAGTTCTTC.

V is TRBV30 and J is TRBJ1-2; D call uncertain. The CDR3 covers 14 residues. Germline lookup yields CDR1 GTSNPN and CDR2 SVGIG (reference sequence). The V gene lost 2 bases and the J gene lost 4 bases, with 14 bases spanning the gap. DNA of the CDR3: TGTGCCTGGAGTACCTTGAGGACTACCTATGGCTACACCTTC. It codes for CAWSTLRTTYGYTF.

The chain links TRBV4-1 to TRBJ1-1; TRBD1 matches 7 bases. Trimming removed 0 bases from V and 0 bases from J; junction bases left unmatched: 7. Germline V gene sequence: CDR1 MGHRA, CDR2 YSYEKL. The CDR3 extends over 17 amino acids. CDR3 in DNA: TGCGCCAGCAGCCAAGATACGGCAGGGGGAGTGAACACTGAAGCTTTCTTT. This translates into CASSQDTAGGVNTEAFF.

The CDR3 nucleotides read TGTGCCAGCAGTTTAGCGCGCGGGGGCCTCGAGACCCAGTACTTC. Translation: CASSLARGGLETQYF. The rearrangement uses TRBV12-3 or TRBV12-4 and TRBJ2-5; TRBD2 might be the D (7 bases). Trimming took off 0 bases at V and 5 bases at J, with 13 bases between the two ends. This CDR3 is 15 amino acids long.

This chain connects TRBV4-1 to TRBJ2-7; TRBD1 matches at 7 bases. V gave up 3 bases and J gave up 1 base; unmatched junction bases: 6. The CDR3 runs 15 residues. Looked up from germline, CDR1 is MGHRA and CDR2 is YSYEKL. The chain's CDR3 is CASSQGPGQSYEQYF. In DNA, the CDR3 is TGCGCCAGCAGCCAGGGTCCGGGACAGTCCTACGAGCAGTACTTC.

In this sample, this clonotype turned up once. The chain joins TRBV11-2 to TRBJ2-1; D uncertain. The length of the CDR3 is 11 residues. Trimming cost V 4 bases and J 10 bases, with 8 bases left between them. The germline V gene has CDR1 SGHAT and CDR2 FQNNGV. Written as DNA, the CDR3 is TGTGCCAGCAGCTCAAACGGGGAGCAGTTCTTC. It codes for CASSSNGEQFF.

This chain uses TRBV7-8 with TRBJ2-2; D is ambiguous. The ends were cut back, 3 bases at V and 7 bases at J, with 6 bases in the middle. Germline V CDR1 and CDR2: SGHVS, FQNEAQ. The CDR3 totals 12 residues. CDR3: CASSFLNGELFF. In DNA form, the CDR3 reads TGTGCCAGCAGCTTCTTAAACGGGGAGCTGTTTTTT.